Described below is a single T cell receptor (beta chain) sequence and its context. Its cognate antigen is unknown. The data were taken from a study of CD8 T cells in ankylosing spondylitis. Study results and caveats: There was a TCR beta motif, made of several highly homologous variants, that appeared characteristic of ankylosing spondylitis blood.

The CDR3 is 13 amino acids. The ends were cut back, 5 bases at V and 8 bases at J, with 15 bases in the middle. TCR beta libraries were made by quantitative 5'-RACE with molecular barcodes. In TCRdb, the 5' RACE reads were re-called with MiXCR into one record per CDR3 protein. The sample consists of about 250,000 distinct CDR3 sequences, approximately 24% of them appearing once. This chain uses TRBV12-3 or TRBV12-4 with TRBJ1-2; perhaps TRBD1 as D (5 bases). The TCR comes from a male donor with ankylosing spondylitis or in good health (not recorded which). Sequencing was performed on blood, either unsorted or a sorted T cell fraction (not recorded which). The CDR3 region is CASSGSGLRGYTF. The CDR3 coding sequence is TGTGCCAGCAGTGGTTCAGGGTTGCGCGGCTACACCTTC.